Sequencing of this TCR beta chain was carried out in a study of blood T cell repertoires in COVID-19. Sequencing used immunoSEQ multiplex PCR; TCRdb keeps in-frame clones, though not all of them. Among approximately 99,000 clones, 88% were seen once, and the ten largest hold roughly 2.5%. The V gene end was trimmed by 2 bases and the J gene end by 4 bases; junction bases not matched to a gene: 11. This CDR3 has 20 residues. Germline assignment: CDR1 LGHNT and CDR2 FRNRAP. This chain uses TRBV12-5 with TRBJ2-1; the match to TRBD2 covers 16 bases. The TCR was taken from a human donor in a cohort sampled during active COVID-19. The specimen was peripheral blood. The DNA for the CDR3 is TGTGCTAGTGGTTTGCCACGGGGGACTAGCGGGAGGGCCGCTTACAATGAGCAGTTCTTC. Translating gives CASGLPRGTSGRAAYNEQFF.